A selection of T cell receptor beta chains follows, all from one sample in a study of technical replicates of blood from a few donors. Assay used: immunoSEQ multiplex PCR; TCRdb lists only in-frame clones, some missing. The sample contains nearly 80,000 clones, 85% to 95% of which appear only once. The sequenced material came from T cells isolated from PBMCs. Receptors originate from a human donor in good health. The CDR3 runs from the conserved cysteine through the conserved F or W. D genes are given only for firm matches. Size is stated for part of the rows, as once, few or many counts, or as a class when the clone is expanded.

d_call: -
v_call: TRBV20-1
clone_size: -
cdr3_length: 11
j_call: TRBJ1-1
cdr3_aa: CSARPGTEAFF
cdr3_nt: TGCAGTGCTAGACCGGGAACTGAAGCTTTCTTT

d_call: TRBD2
v_call: TRBV7-9
clone_size: -
cdr3_length: 16
j_call: TRBJ2-7
cdr3_aa: CASSLPTGLAHYEQYF
cdr3_nt: TGTGCCAGCAGCTTACCAACCGGACTAGCTCACTACGAGCAGTACTTC

d_call: TRBD1
v_call: TRBV5-4
clone_size: -
cdr3_length: 14
j_call: TRBJ2-4
cdr3_aa: CASSSGQGVDIQYF
cdr3_nt: TGTGCCAGCAGCTCGGGACAGGGGGTAGACATTCAGTACTTC

d_call: -
v_call: TRBV5-1
clone_size: once
cdr3_length: 14
j_call: TRBJ2-1
cdr3_aa: CASSLVSGINEQFF
cdr3_nt: TGCGCCAGCAGCTTGGTATCAGGGATCAATGAGCAGTTCTTC

d_call: TRBD2
v_call: TRBV18
clone_size: -
cdr3_length: 15
j_call: TRBJ2-1
cdr3_aa: CASSPTSGTGDEQFF
cdr3_nt: TGTGCCAGCTCACCTACTAGCGGGACCGGCGATGAGCAGTTCTTC

d_call: TRBD2
v_call: TRBV11-2
clone_size: -
cdr3_length: 14
j_call: TRBJ2-7
cdr3_aa: CASSPSSGVYEQYF
cdr3_nt: TGTGCCAGCAGCCCGTCTAGCGGAGTCTACGAGCAGTACTTC

d_call: TRBD1
v_call: TRBV19
clone_size: few
cdr3_length: 15
j_call: TRBJ1-1
cdr3_aa: CASSPGQEENTEAFF
cdr3_nt: TGTGCCAGTAGTCCCGGACAGGAAGAGAACACTGAAGCTTTCTTT

d_call: TRBD2
v_call: TRBV4-2
clone_size: -
cdr3_length: 16
j_call: TRBJ2-7
cdr3_aa: CASSQDLSSGGYEQYF
cdr3_nt: TGTGCCAGCAGCCAAGATCTTTCTAGCGGGGGCTACGAGCAGTACTTC

d_call: -
v_call: TRBV7-9
clone_size: -
cdr3_length: 14
j_call: TRBJ2-1
cdr3_aa: CASSRGSSYNEQFF
cdr3_nt: TGTGCCAGCAGTAGAGGGAGCTCCTACAATGAGCAGTTCTTC

d_call: -
v_call: TRBV27
clone_size: -
cdr3_length: 13
j_call: TRBJ1-1
cdr3_aa: CASSNSYVGAAFF
cdr3_nt: TGTGCCAGCAGTAACTCCTATGTAGGGGCGGCTTTCTTT

d_call: TRBD1
v_call: TRBV6-5
clone_size: few
cdr3_length: 15
j_call: TRBJ2-2
cdr3_aa: CASGTGGARAGELFF
cdr3_nt: TGTGCCAGCGGGACAGGGGGCGCTCGGGCCGGGGAGCTGTTTTTT

d_call: TRBD1
v_call: TRBV19
clone_size: -
cdr3_length: 17
j_call: TRBJ2-2
cdr3_aa: CASSPADRELFIGELFF
cdr3_nt: TGTGCCAGTAGTCCGGCCGACAGGGAATTATTCATCGGGGAGCTGTTTTTT

d_call: TRBD2
v_call: TRBV6-5
clone_size: -
cdr3_length: 15
j_call: TRBJ2-1
cdr3_aa: CASRGSGGPHNEQFF
cdr3_nt: TGTGCCAGCAGGGGAAGCGGGGGGCCTCACAATGAGCAGTTCTTC

d_call: -
v_call: TRBV9
clone_size: -
cdr3_length: 12
j_call: TRBJ1-2
cdr3_aa: CASGKRQKGYTF
cdr3_nt: TGTGCCAGCGGCAAAAGACAGAAGGGCTACACCTTC

d_call: -
v_call: TRBV5-1
clone_size: few
cdr3_length: 13
j_call: TRBJ1-2
cdr3_aa: CASSLDGREGYTF
cdr3_nt: TGCGCCAGCAGCTTGGATGGCAGGGAAGGCTACACCTTC

d_call: TRBD1
v_call: TRBV5-4
clone_size: -
cdr3_length: 13
j_call: TRBJ1-1
cdr3_aa: CASSPYRGTEAFF
cdr3_nt: TGTGCCAGCAGCCCGTACAGGGGGACTGAAGCTTTCTTT

d_call: -
v_call: TRBV5-4
clone_size: -
cdr3_length: 15
j_call: TRBJ2-1
cdr3_aa: CASSLDERAYNEQFF
cdr3_nt: TGTGCCAGCAGCTTGGACGAGCGCGCCTACAATGAGCAGTTCTTC

d_call: TRBD1
v_call: TRBV10-2
clone_size: -
cdr3_length: 14
j_call: TRBJ1-1
cdr3_aa: CASSWTGANTEAFF
cdr3_nt: TGCGCCAGCAGCTGGACAGGAGCAAACACTGAAGCTTTCTTT

d_call: TRBD1
v_call: TRBV27
clone_size: once
cdr3_length: 15
j_call: TRBJ2-5
cdr3_aa: CASRSQPGQGETQYF
cdr3_nt: TGTGCCAGCAGATCGCAACCGGGACAGGGAGAGACCCAGTACTTC

d_call: TRBD2
v_call: TRBV6-1
clone_size: once
cdr3_length: 17
j_call: TRBJ2-3
cdr3_aa: CASSEGRIAGGLDTQYF
cdr3_nt: TGTGCCAGCAGTGAAGGGAGGATAGCGGGAGGGCTGGATACGCAGTATTTT

d_call: -
v_call: TRBV2
clone_size: -
cdr3_length: 15
j_call: TRBJ1-1
cdr3_aa: CASSEDDSLNTEAFF
cdr3_nt: TGTGCCAGCAGTGAAGATGACAGTTTGAACACTGAAGCTTTCTTT

d_call: -
v_call: TRBV7-9
clone_size: once
cdr3_length: 13
j_call: TRBJ2-3
cdr3_aa: CASSLRVGTEQYF
cdr3_nt: TGTGCCAGCAGCTTAAGGGTAGGGACTGAGCAGTATTTT

d_call: -
v_call: TRBV19
clone_size: -
cdr3_length: 13
j_call: TRBJ1-1
cdr3_aa: CASMASKNTEAFF
cdr3_nt: TGTGCCAGTATGGCCAGTAAGAACACTGAAGCTTTCTTT

d_call: -
v_call: TRBV19
clone_size: -
cdr3_length: 13
j_call: TRBJ1-3
cdr3_aa: CASSAAYGNTIYF
cdr3_nt: TGTGCCAGTAGTGCGGCTTATGGAAACACCATATATTTT

d_call: -
v_call: TRBV9
clone_size: -
cdr3_length: 16
j_call: TRBJ2-7
cdr3_aa: CASSVAPSSGGYEQYF
cdr3_nt: TGTGCCAGCAGCGTAGCACCTTCGAGCGGTGGCTACGAGCAGTACTTC

d_call: TRBD1
v_call: TRBV9
clone_size: -
cdr3_length: 14
j_call: TRBJ2-1
cdr3_aa: CASSVDRVYNEQFF
cdr3_nt: TGTGCCAGCAGCGTGGACAGGGTGTACAATGAGCAGTTCTTC

d_call: -
v_call: TRBV13
clone_size: -
cdr3_length: 16
j_call: TRBJ1-1
cdr3_aa: CASSLEWSGLIPEAFF
cdr3_nt: TGTGCCAGCAGCTTAGAGTGGTCAGGGCTAATACCTGAAGCTTTCTTT

d_call: TRBD1
v_call: TRBV30
clone_size: -
cdr3_length: 15
j_call: TRBJ1-4
cdr3_aa: CAWSPGWGQGEKLFF
cdr3_nt: TGTGCCTGGAGCCCTGGGTGGGGACAGGGGGAAAAACTGTTTTTT

d_call: TRBD1
v_call: TRBV6-6
clone_size: -
cdr3_length: 14
j_call: TRBJ2-5
cdr3_aa: CASSAQGDQETQYF
cdr3_nt: TGTGCCAGCAGCGCACAGGGGGATCAAGAGACCCAGTACTTC

d_call: -
v_call: TRBV7-9
clone_size: -
cdr3_length: 13
j_call: TRBJ1-1
cdr3_aa: CASSDRWNTEAFF
cdr3_nt: TGTGCCAGCAGTGACAGGTGGAACACTGAAGCTTTCTTT

d_call: -
v_call: TRBV5-1
clone_size: -
cdr3_length: 18
j_call: TRBJ2-1
cdr3_aa: CASSSLAEQSPSYNEQFF
cdr3_nt: TGCGCCAGCAGCTCTTTAGCGGAACAGAGTCCCTCCTACAATGAGCAGTTCTTC

d_call: TRBD2
v_call: TRBV4-1
clone_size: -
cdr3_length: 18
j_call: TRBJ2-7
cdr3_aa: CASSQPRLAGGQWDEQYF
cdr3_nt: TGCGCCAGCAGCCAACCCCGACTAGCGGGAGGACAATGGGACGAGCAGTACTTC

d_call: TRBD2
v_call: TRBV30
clone_size: -
cdr3_length: 15
j_call: TRBJ2-1
cdr3_aa: CAWSDGLAGGSEQFF
cdr3_nt: TGTGCCTGGAGTGACGGACTAGCGGGAGGAAGTGAGCAGTTCTTC

d_call: -
v_call: TRBV19
clone_size: -
cdr3_length: 13
j_call: TRBJ1-1
cdr3_aa: CASSIILNTEAFF
cdr3_nt: TGTGCCAGTAGTATTATTCTGAACACTGAAGCTTTCTTT

d_call: TRBD1
v_call: TRBV7-9
clone_size: once
cdr3_length: 14
j_call: TRBJ1-1
cdr3_aa: CASSSGQGNTEAFF
cdr3_nt: TGTGCCAGCAGCTCGGGACAGGGGAACACTGAAGCTTTCTTT

d_call: TRBD1
v_call: TRBV7-9
clone_size: once
cdr3_length: 14
j_call: TRBJ2-5
cdr3_aa: CASSQGALGETQYF
cdr3_nt: TGTGCCAGCAGTCAGGGGGCGCTTGGAGAGACCCAGTACTTC

d_call: TRBD1
v_call: TRBV7-2
clone_size: -
cdr3_length: 15
j_call: TRBJ2-7
cdr3_aa: CASSPWDRGRNEQYF
cdr3_nt: TGTGCCAGCAGCCCATGGGACAGGGGGCGGAACGAGCAGTACTTC

d_call: TRBD1
v_call: TRBV28
clone_size: -
cdr3_length: 15
j_call: TRBJ2-7
cdr3_aa: CASLQGGQASYEQYF
cdr3_nt: TGTGCCAGCCTTCAAGGGGGACAGGCTTCGTACGAGCAGTACTTC

d_call: TRBD2
v_call: TRBV6-6
clone_size: -
cdr3_length: 14
j_call: TRBJ2-2
cdr3_aa: CASRAGGLAGELFF
cdr3_nt: TGTGCCAGCAGAGCGGGAGGGCTAGCCGGGGAGCTGTTTTTT

d_call: TRBD1
v_call: TRBV4-1
clone_size: -
cdr3_length: 15
j_call: TRBJ2-7
cdr3_aa: CASSHRQGSSYEQYF
cdr3_nt: TGCGCCAGCAGCCATAGACAGGGGAGCTCCTACGAGCAGTACTTC

d_call: TRBD2
v_call: TRBV19
clone_size: -
cdr3_length: 15
j_call: TRBJ2-3
cdr3_aa: CASSLTSGSTDTQYF
cdr3_nt: TGTGCCAGTAGCCTGACTAGCGGGAGCACAGATACGCAGTATTTT

d_call: -
v_call: TRBV5-1
clone_size: -
cdr3_length: 16
j_call: TRBJ2-3
cdr3_aa: CASSLEQGYRTDTQYF
cdr3_nt: TGCGCCAGCAGCTTAGAACAGGGCTATCGCACAGATACGCAGTATTTT